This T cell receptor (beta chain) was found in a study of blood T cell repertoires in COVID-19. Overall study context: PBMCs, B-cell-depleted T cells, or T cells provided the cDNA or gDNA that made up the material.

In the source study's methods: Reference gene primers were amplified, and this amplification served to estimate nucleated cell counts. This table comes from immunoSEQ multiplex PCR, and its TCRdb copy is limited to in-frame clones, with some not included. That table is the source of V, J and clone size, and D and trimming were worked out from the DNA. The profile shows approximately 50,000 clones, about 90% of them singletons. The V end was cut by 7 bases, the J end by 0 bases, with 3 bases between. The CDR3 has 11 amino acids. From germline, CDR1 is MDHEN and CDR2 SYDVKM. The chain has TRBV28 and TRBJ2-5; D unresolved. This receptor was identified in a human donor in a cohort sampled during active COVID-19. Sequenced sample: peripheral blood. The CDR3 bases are TGTGCCAGCAACTACCAAGAGACCCAGTACTTC. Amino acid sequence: CASNYQETQYF.